Below, 6 T cell receptor beta chains from the same sample are listed, as sequenced in a study of T-cell memory formation after mild COVID-19. Via MiXCR, TCRdb re-called the 5' RACE reads, giving one row per CDR3 protein. The data contain hundreds of thousands of distinct CDR3 sequences, about 15% of them seen just once; the ten biggest clones take up approximately 20%. The sample consisted of PBMCs or a T cell subset sorted from them (not recorded which). Receptors were obtained from a man in his late teens or twenties who had mild COVID-19 (a few samples of this study predate the infection). Cell type and time point are not known.

This clonotype came up a few times. This sequence joins TRBV7-2 and TRBJ1-4, with D maybe TRBD1 (6 bases). Trimming took 1 base from V and 4 from J, leaving 13 bases between them. The CDR3 contains 16 residues. Germline CDR1 SGHTA, CDR2 FQGNSA. CDR3: CASSLGIQGGNEKLFF. The CDR3 bases are TGTGCCAGCAGCTTAGGTATACAGGGCGGTAATGAAAAACTGTTTTTT.

This clonotype was observed at least ten times. The gene calls are TRBV12-5 and TRBJ2-3; D is possibly TRBD2 (6 bases). The ends were cut back, 5 bases at V and 8 bases at J, with 20 bases in the middle. Germline assignment: CDR1 LGHNT and CDR2 FRNRAP. The CDR3 consists of 15 residues. The CDR3 nucleotides are TGTGCTAGTGGTCCCGGGACTGCCAACCTCGGTACGCAGTATTTT. Its protein is CASGPGTANLGTQYF.

This clonotype was recorded only once. The chain is built from TRBV18 and TRBJ2-2; TRBD2 agrees at 7 bases. V shed 2 bases, J shed 1 base, and the junction held 7 bases outside the gene matches. The germline CDR1 and CDR2 sequences are KGHSH and LQKENI. The CDR3 length is 17 residues. The CDR3 DNA is TGTGCCAGCTCACCAAGGCGGGAGATAAAGAACACCGGGGAGCTGTTTTTT. Residues: CASSPRREIKNTGELFF.

The chain uses TRBV9 and TRBJ2-1, with D possibly being TRBD1 (6 bases). V lost 0 bases to trimming and J lost 7 bases, with 14 bases between them. Germline loops: CDR1 SGDLS, CDR2 YYNGEE. The CDR3 totals 15 residues. The CDR3 sequence: CASSVGLGDMNEQFF. CDR3 DNA: TGTGCCAGCAGCGTAGGGCTAGGGGACATGAATGAGCAGTTCTTC.

The chain carries TRBV19 and TRBJ2-1, with 12 bases lining up with TRBD1. The CDR3 is 17 residues long. Losses at the gene ends were 7 bases for V and 9 bases for J; bases not matched to a gene: 16. Looked up from germline, CDR1 is LNHDA and CDR2 is SQIVND (reference sequence). The CDR3 protein is CASTAEQGGQGAGEQFF. The CDR3 region has the DNA TGTGCCAGTACCGCCGAGCAAGGGGGACAGGGGGCCGGTGAGCAGTTCTTC. The full variable domain, rest sourced from reference TRBV19 and TRBJ2-1, is DGGITQSPKYLFRKEGQNVTLSCEQNLNHDAMYWYRQDPGQGLRLIYYSQIVNDFQKGDIAEGYSVSREKKESFPLTVTSAQKNPTAFYLCASTAEQGGQGAGEQFFGPGTRLTVL.

The CDR3 is CASSPAFLAGGGTGELFF. The CDR3 DNA follows: TGCGCCAGCAGCCCCGCTTTCCTAGCGGGGGGGGGGACCGGGGAGCTGTTTTTT. The chain uses TRBV5-1 and TRBJ2-2; 12 nucleotides align to TRBD2. CDR3 length: 18 amino acids. J lost 5 bases, V lost 4 bases, and 12 bases had no gene match. CDR1 is SGHRS and CDR2 is YFSETQ in the germline V gene.